The 10 T cell receptor beta chains given below trace back to one sample, sequenced in a study of blood T cell repertoires in COVID-19. Produced via immunoSEQ multiplex PCR; TCRdb's table is partial and in-frame only. The sample contains 300,000 to 450,000 clones, roughly 85% of which appear only once. Sequenced: peripheral blood. The receptors derive from a young woman with acute or convalescent COVID-19.

Note on this clone: Germline is not matched at one junction end, which may reflect a read error. The chain joins TRBV6-4 to TRBJ2-1; TRBD2 aligns across 16 bases. Germline V gene lookup returns CDR1 MRHNA and CDR2 SNTAGT. The CDR3 loop spans 14 amino acids. For the CDR3, the DNA is TGTGCCAGCAGTGAAGGGACTAGCGGGGGGGCCCGGGTCTTC. It yields the protein CASSEGTSGGARVF.

The rearrangement links TRBV24-1 to TRBJ1-6; 8 positions agree with TRBD1. Looked up from germline, CDR1 is KGHDR and CDR2 is SFDVKD. The CDR3 contains 17 residues. Germline trimming cut 0 bases from V and 10 bases from J; bases unmatched to any gene: 10. Here the CDR3 reads CATSDLGRGQGNSPLHF. The CDR3 nucleotides read TGTGCCACCAGTGATTTGGGAAGAGGACAGGGCAACTCACCCCTCCACTTT.

This clone was detected once. The J gene is TRBJ1-2, the V gene TRBV12-5, with 9 positions matching TRBD1. Unmatched junction bases numbered 8, after V lost 4 bases and J lost 8 bases. The CDR3 contains 14 residues. Germline CDR1 reads LGHNT; CDR2 reads FRNRAP. The CDR3 reads CASGSLTGGYGYTF. The DNA of the CDR3 is TGTGCTAGTGGTTCCCTCACAGGGGGCTACGGCTACACCTTC.

The V gene is TRBV5-1, the J gene TRBJ2-2; TRBD1 aligns across 9 bases. V was pared by 4 bases and J by 5 bases, with 9 bases of the junction left unmatched. This CDR3 comprises 16 residues. Germline V CDR1 and CDR2: SGHRS, YFSETQ. CDR3 nucleotides: TGCGCCAGCAGCGGCTCCGGGACAGGGCGGACCGGGGAGCTGTTTTTT. This codes for CASSGSGTGRTGELFF.

This chain joins TRBV28 and TRBJ1-1; a weak D match, TRBD1 (5 bases). The germline CDR1 and CDR2 sequences are MDHEN and SYDVKM. This CDR3 is built from 14 residues. The V end lost 3 bases, the J end lost 6 bases, and 14 bases lay between the germline ends. In nucleotides, the CDR3 is TGTGCCAGCAGTTTTGCCAGGGCGGCTTCTGAAGCTTTCTTT. Its protein is CASSFARAASEAFF.

The chain uses TRBV18 and TRBJ2-2; 7 nucleotides align to TRBD1. The germline V gene encodes CDR1 KGHSH and CDR2 LQKENI. There are 16 residues in the CDR3. V was pared by 3 bases and J by 3 bases, with 7 bases of the junction left unmatched. Here the CDR3 DNA reads TGTGCCAGCTCACCCTTAAGGGGGCCAGACACCGGGGAGCTGTTTTTT. This translates into CASSPLRGPDTGELFF.

The CDR3 nucleotides read TGTGCCAGCAGTGAAGTATGGGGACAGCAGACCCAGTACTTC. This codes for CASSEVWGQQTQYF. The chain carries TRBV6-1 and TRBJ2-5; TRBD1 aligns across 7 bases. Looked up from germline, CDR1 is MNHNS and CDR2 is SASEGT. This CDR3 is 14 amino acids long. The J segment lost 6 bases and the V segment lost 1 base, leaving 5 bases of the junction unmatched.

The chain employs TRBV5-5 and TRBJ1-2, with TRBD1 identical over 11 bases. There are 15 residues in the CDR3. The germline gives CDR1 SGHKS, CDR2 YYEKEE (reference sequence). V lost 4 bases and J lost 3; bases outside the gene matches: 5. In DNA, the CDR3 is TGTGCCAGCAGCCCCGGACAGGGGGCGGACTATGGCTACACCTTC. As protein: CASSPGQGADYGYTF.

The chain couples TRBV23-1 to TRBJ2-7; TRBD1 is a possible D gene (5 bases). TRBV23-1 is recorded as an ORF, its role being uncertain. There are 15 residues in the CDR3. The germline V and J ends were trimmed by 4 bases and 3 bases, with 16 bases remaining between them. The CDR3 coding sequence is TGCGCCAGCAGTCGTAGCCAGGGAAACGGCTACGAGCAGTACTTC. Translated, it gives CASSRSQGNGYEQYF.

The chain has TRBV4-1 and TRBJ1-1, with TRBD1 identical over 8 bases. CDR1 and CDR2 from the germline V gene are MGHRA and YSYEKL. This CDR3 is built from 19 residues. The V and J ends lost 1 base and 5 bases, in that order; junction bases with no gene match: 18. The CDR3 DNA sequence: TGCGCCAGCAGCCAAGGGGTTGGACAGGGACTTGTCAGGCGGACTGAAGCTTTCTTT. Encoded protein: CASSQGVGQGLVRRTEAFF.